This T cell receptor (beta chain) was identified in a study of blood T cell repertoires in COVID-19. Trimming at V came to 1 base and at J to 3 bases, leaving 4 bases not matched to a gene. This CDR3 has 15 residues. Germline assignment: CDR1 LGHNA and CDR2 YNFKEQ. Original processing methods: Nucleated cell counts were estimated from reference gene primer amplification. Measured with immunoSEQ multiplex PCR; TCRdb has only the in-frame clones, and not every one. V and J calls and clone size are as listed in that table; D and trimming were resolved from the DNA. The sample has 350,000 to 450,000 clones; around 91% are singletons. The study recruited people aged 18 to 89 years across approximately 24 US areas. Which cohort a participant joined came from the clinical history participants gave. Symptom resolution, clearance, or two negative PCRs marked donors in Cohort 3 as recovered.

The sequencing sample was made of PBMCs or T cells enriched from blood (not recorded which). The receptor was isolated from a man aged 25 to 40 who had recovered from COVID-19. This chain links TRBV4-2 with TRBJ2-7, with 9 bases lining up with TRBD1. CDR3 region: CASSQVGTGFYEQYF. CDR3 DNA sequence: TGTGCCAGCAGCCAAGTAGGGACAGGGTTCTACGAGCAGTACTTC.